The 30 T cell receptor beta chains below were found in one sample sequenced in a study of blood T cell repertoires in COVID-19. Produced via immunoSEQ multiplex PCR; TCRdb's table is partial and in-frame only. The sample has fewer than 250,000 clones; around four fifths are singletons. Sequenced material: PBMCs or T cells enriched from blood (not recorded which). The receptor set was obtained from a woman in her 40s who had been exposed to COVID-19.

This clone came up a few times. J is TRBJ1-1 and V is TRBV12-3 or TRBV12-4; unclear D gene. This CDR3 is built from 10 residues. The V end was cut by 8 bases, the J end by 11 bases, with 12 bases between. The DNA for the CDR3 is TGTGCCAGCTACTCCTCACGGGCTTTCTTT. This sequence encodes CASYSSRAFF.

This rearrangement joins TRBV7-2 to TRBJ2-2, with 9 bases aligning to TRBD2. This CDR3 region has 16 residues. The germline CDR1 and CDR2 sequences are SGHTA and FQGNSA. V lost 1 base and J lost 1; bases outside the gene matches: 1. CDR3 protein: CASSLVSGGNTGELFF. The CDR3 nucleotides are TGTGCCAGCAGCTTAGTTAGCGGGGGGAACACCGGGGAGCTGTTTTTT.

This clone was observed a handful of times. The rearrangement joins TRBV28 to TRBJ1-2; 9 nucleotides align to TRBD1. The V segment lost 6 bases and the J segment 3 bases; nucleotides outside the gene matches: 14. The CDR3 totals 17 residues. Germline V CDR1 and CDR2: MDHEN, SYDVKM. The DNA of the CDR3 is TGTGCCAGCAGCCCCCGGGACAGGGTAAAAGAGGACTATGGCTACACCTTC. Translated: CASSPRDRVKEDYGYTF.

The chain couples TRBV6-1 to TRBJ1-5; D is perhaps TRBD1 (5 bases). CDR1 is MNHNS, CDR2 SASEGT, per germline. V was shortened by 2 bases and J by 2 bases, with 22 bases between the two germline ends. The CDR3 consists of 19 residues. The CDR3 region is CASSEQGRALRPGNQPQHF. The CDR3 region has the DNA TGTGCCAGCAGTGAACAGGGCAGAGCTCTCCGGCCTGGCAATCAGCCCCAGCATTTT.

The sample holds a few counts of this clone. This chain connects TRBV27 to TRBJ1-2; TRBD1 agrees at 10 bases. J was trimmed by 3 bases and V by 7 bases; bases with no gene match: 14. The V gene's germline CDR1 is MNHEY and CDR2 SMNVEV (reference sequence). There are 17 residues in the CDR3. The DNA for the CDR3 is TGTGCCAGCAAACATAAATCAGGGACAGGGGAGCACTATGGCTACACCTTC. Amino acid sequence: CASKHKSGTGEHYGYTF.

This sequence joins TRBV29-1 and TRBJ1-2, with 11 bases identical to TRBD1. The J segment lost 6 bases and the V segment lost 4 bases, leaving 7 bases of the junction unmatched. Germline V gene data show CDR1 as SQVTM and CDR2 as ANQGSEA. The CDR3 loop spans 14 amino acids. CDR3 DNA: TGCAGCGTTGTGAGGACAGGGGGCTGGAATGGCTACACCTTC. This codes for CSVVRTGGWNGYTF.

The chain links TRBV19 to TRBJ1-3; D not resolved. The CDR3 length is 15 residues. Deletions cut 5 bases from V and 0 bases from J, with 11 bases between. CDR1 is LNHDA, CDR2 SQIVND, per germline (reference sequence). As DNA, the CDR3 is TGTGCCAGTAGTTCGCGGCTCCGCTCTGGAAACACCATATATTTT. This codes for CASSSRLRSGNTIYF.

This chain uses TRBV5-1 with TRBJ1-1, with TRBD1 as a possible D gene (5 bases). Per germline, CDR1 SGHRS and CDR2 YFSETQ. This CDR3 comprises 14 residues. The ends were cut back, 0 bases at V and 1 base at J, with 7 bases in the middle. For the CDR3, the DNA is TGCGCCAGCAGCTTGGTGGGGGGGAACACTGAAGCTTTCTTT. It translates to CASSLVGGNTEAFF.

The chain couples TRBV6-5 to TRBJ1-5; 9 bases map to TRBD1. CDR3 length: 13 residues. Germline V gene sequence: CDR1 MNHEY, CDR2 SVGAGI. V lost 8 bases and J lost 5; bases outside the gene matches: 4. The CDR3 DNA reads TGTGCCAGCGGTACAGGGGGCTATCAGCCCCAGCATTTT. It translates to CASGTGGYQPQHF.

This clone is a singleton in its sample. V and J are TRBV30 and TRBJ1-3, with D tentatively TRBD1 (6 bases). Germline values: CDR1 GTSNPN, CDR2 SVGIG (reference sequence). V was trimmed by 8 bases and J by 0 bases, leaving 14 bases between them. CDR3 length: 14 residues. The CDR3 reads CAASQGHSGNTIYF. In DNA form, the CDR3 reads TGTGCCGCGTCACAGGGCCACTCTGGAAACACCATATATTTT.

The chain joins TRBV19 to TRBJ1-5, with D uncertain. In germline, CDR1 is LNHDA, CDR2 SQIVND (reference sequence). The CDR3 sequence is 13 residues long. Trimming took off 5 bases at V and 8 bases at J, with 13 bases between the two ends. CDR3 region: CASSGRSVKPQHF. The DNA of the CDR3 is TGTGCCAGTAGTGGTCGCTCAGTGAAGCCCCAGCATTTT.

J is TRBJ1-5 and V is TRBV7-9, with unresolved D. Trimming removed 3 bases from V and 3 bases from J, with 12 bases in between. The germline CDR1 and CDR2 sequences are SEHNR and FQNEAQ (reference sequence). This CDR3 region has 15 residues. CDR3 protein: CASSFGVWDNQPQHF. CDR3 nucleotide sequence: TGTGCCAGCAGCTTCGGGGTATGGGACAATCAGCCCCAGCATTTT.

The chain links TRBV7-9 to TRBJ2-3, with 8 bases identical to TRBD2. The CDR3 has 14 residues. Per the germline V gene, CDR1 is SEHNR and CDR2 is FQNEAQ (reference sequence). With V trimmed by 8 bases and J by 1 base, 5 bases remained unmatched. The CDR3 loop reads CASETSAGTDTQYF. The CDR3 DNA is TGTGCCAGCGAGACTAGCGCAGGCACAGATACGCAGTATTTT. Full variable domain (rest looked up from reference TRBV7-9 and TRBJ2-3): DTGVSQNPRHKITKRGQNVTFRCDPISEHNRLYWYRQTLGQGPEFLTYFQNEAQLEKSRLLSDRFSAERPKGSFSTLEIQRTEQGDSAMYLCASETSAGTDTQYFGPGTRLTVL.

The chain couples TRBV7-2 to TRBJ1-1, with 8 bases identical to TRBD1. This CDR3 has 16 amino acids. CDR1 SGHTA and CDR2 FQGNSA come from the germline V gene. Trimming at V came to 1 base and at J to 0 bases, leaving 4 bases not matched to a gene. Written as DNA, the CDR3 is TGTGCCAGCAGCTTAGGGTACAGGGGGGTGAACACTGAAGCTTTCTTT. Amino acid sequence: CASSLGYRGVNTEAFF.

J is TRBJ1-6 and V is TRBV19; 7 bases fit TRBD1. CDR1 LNHDA and CDR2 SQIVND come from the germline V gene (reference sequence). The ends lost 6 bases at V and 9 bases at J; junction bases unmatched: 8. CDR3 size: 14 residues. DNA of the CDR3: TGTGCCAGTAGCAGTGACAGGGCGAGTTCACCCCTCCACTTT. It specifies CASSSDRASSPLHF. Combining the CDR3 with reference TRBV19 and TRBJ1-6 gives the whole variable domain DGGITQSPKYLFRKEGQNVTLSCEQNLNHDAMYWYRQDPGQGLRLIYYSQIVNDFQKGDIAEGYSVSREKKESFPLTVTSAQKNPTAFYLCASSSDRASSPLHFGNGTRLTVT.

The rearrangement uses TRBV4-2 and TRBJ1-1; maybe TRBD1 (5 bases). Germline values: CDR1 LGHNA, CDR2 YNFKEQ. The V and J ends lost 1 base and 0 bases respectively, with 12 bases between them. The CDR3 loop spans 16 amino acids. CDR3: CASSQATRAMNTEAFF. CDR3 bases: TGTGCCAGCAGCCAAGCAACCAGGGCGATGAACACTGAAGCTTTCTTT.

In this sample, this clone turned up a few times. The CDR3 DNA is TGTGCCAGCAGCCTGGGACTAGCGGGGACCTACAATGAGCAGTTCTTC. It encodes CASSLGLAGTYNEQFF. This chain joins TRBV9 and TRBJ2-1, with 13 bases matching TRBD2. This CDR3 contains 16 residues. Per the germline V gene, CDR1 is SGDLS and CDR2 is YYNGEE. V lost 4 bases and J lost 2; bases outside the gene matches: 3.

The chain combines TRBV5-6 with TRBJ1-5, with D perhaps TRBD1 (5 bases). This CDR3 region has 15 residues. CDR1 is SGHDT and CDR2 is YYEEEE in the germline V gene. The V gene lost 1 base and the J gene lost 3 bases, with 11 bases spanning the gap. The CDR3 coding sequence is TGTGCCAGCAGCTTGCTAGGGGTTACCAATCAGCCCCAGCATTTT. It codes for CASSLLGVTNQPQHF.

In this sample, this clone turned up once. The chain combines TRBV18 with TRBJ1-6; 9 nucleotides agree with TRBD1. Germline-derived CDR1 and CDR2 are KGHSH and LQKENI. V was pared by 4 bases and J by 13 bases, with 8 bases of the junction left unmatched. The CDR3 is made up of 14 amino acids. Here the CDR3 reads CASSRDRDLSPLHF. In nucleotides, the CDR3 is TGTGCCAGCTCACGGGACAGGGATTTATCGCCCCTCCACTTT.

The chain employs TRBV7-8 and TRBJ2-7; maybe TRBD1 (6 bases). The V end was cut by 5 bases, the J end by 4 bases, with 15 bases between. The CDR3 is made up of 14 amino acids. In germline, CDR1 is SGHVS, CDR2 FQNEAQ. The CDR3 sequence: CASSPRGGAYEQYF. The CDR3 nucleotides are TGTGCCAGCAGCCCCCGAGGGGGTGCATACGAGCAGTACTTC.

The sample holds one count of this clone. The V gene is TRBV7-9, the J gene TRBJ2-1; 14 nucleotides agree with TRBD2. Trimming cost V 7 bases and J 9 bases; bases outside gene matches: 8. The CDR3 spans 15 residues. The V gene's germline CDR1 is SEHNR and CDR2 FQNEAQ (reference sequence). CDR3 sequence (DNA): TGTGCCAGCAATCCGAGACTAGCGGGGGGGCCTGAGCAGTTCTTC. Its translation: CASNPRLAGGPEQFF.

The rearrangement joins TRBV12-3 or TRBV12-4 to TRBJ2-5; D might be TRBD2 (6 bases). The length of the CDR3 is 13 residues. V was trimmed by 8 bases and J by 1 base, leaving 11 bases between them. Written as DNA, the CDR3 is TGTGCCAGCGGGGGGACGGCCCAAGAGACCCAGTACTTC. Translation gives CASGGTAQETQYF.

The CDR3 nucleotides read TGTGCCACCAGCAGAGGCCGCCGGGACTTCACCCAAGAGACCCAGTACTTC. Protein product: CATSRGRRDFTQETQYF. V and J are TRBV15 and TRBJ2-5; TRBD2 is a possible D gene (6 bases). Trimming removed 1 base from V and 1 base from J, with 16 bases in between. The CDR3 length is 17 residues. Germline CDR1 and CDR2: LNHNV and YYDKDF (reference sequence).

V usage is TRBV23-1 and J usage is TRBJ2-7; 7 bases align to TRBD1. TRBV23-1 is classed as an ORF, of uncertain function. The CDR3 contains 16 residues. The J segment lost 3 bases and the V segment lost 0 bases, leaving 8 bases of the junction unmatched. In DNA form, the CDR3 reads TGCGCCAGCAGTCAATCCCCCAGGGGGTTGGACTACGAGCAGTACTTC. Translated, it gives CASSQSPRGLDYEQYF.

The chain has TRBV7-3 and TRBJ2-7, with D maybe TRBD2 (5 bases). Germline CDR1 reads SGHTA; CDR2 reads FQGTGA. The CDR3 length is 15 residues. V shed 1 base and J shed 2 bases, with 12 bases lying between them. CDR3 loop: CASSLRGEPTYEQYF. In DNA form, the CDR3 reads TGTGCCAGCAGCTTAAGGGGAGAGCCCACCTACGAGCAGTACTTC.

The V call is TRBV28, the J call TRBJ2-2, with unresolved D. V gave up 7 bases and J gave up 1 base, with 16 bases separating them. This CDR3 is 16 amino acids long. Germline V gene lookup returns CDR1 MDHEN and CDR2 SYDVKM. Here the CDR3 reads CASTLYSGLNTGELFF. As DNA, the CDR3 is TGTGCCAGCACCCTTTATAGTGGTTTGAACACCGGGGAGCTGTTTTTT.

The rearrangement links TRBV5-1 to TRBJ2-5; TRBD1 matches 11 bases. The CDR3 runs 16 residues. Germline V gives CDR1 SGHRS, CDR2 YFSETQ. With 0 bases clipped from V and 4 bases from J, the junction kept 5 bases outside the gene matches. The CDR3 is CASSLAGTGGRETQYF. The CDR3 DNA reads as TGCGCCAGCAGCTTGGCGGGGACAGGGGGGAGAGAGACCCAGTACTTC.

The chain is built from TRBV5-1 and TRBJ2-7, with a possible D match to TRBD2 (6 bases). Germline CDR1 is SGHRS and CDR2 is YFSETQ. Trimming pared 6 bases from V and 0 bases from J, leaving 19 bases between. The CDR3 is 16 amino acids. CDR3 protein: CASKPASGLPSYEQYF. The CDR3 DNA is TGCGCCAGCAAACCCGCGTCGGGACTCCCCTCCTACGAGCAGTACTTC.

This sequence joins TRBV4-1 and TRBJ2-5, with 8 bases fitting TRBD1. V was clipped by 1 base and J by 3 bases; unmatched bases: 4. CDR3 length: 15 residues. Germline-derived CDR1 and CDR2 are MGHRA and YSYEKL. This chain's CDR3 is CASSQGSGGEETQYF. DNA for the CDR3: TGCGCCAGCAGCCAAGGTTCAGGGGGCGAAGAGACCCAGTACTTC.

DNA for the CDR3: TGTGCCAGCAGCGAACCGCGGGAGACTAGCGGGGGGGCTTGGACCGGGGAGCTGTTTTTT. Translating gives CASSEPRETSGGAWTGELFF. The gene calls are TRBV9 and TRBJ2-2, with TRBD2 matching 14 bases. Germline V gene lookup returns CDR1 SGDLS and CDR2 YYNGEE. J gave up 5 bases and V 3 bases, and 15 bases lay outside the gene matches. CDR3 length: 20 residues.